This T cell receptor beta chain comes out of a study of post-analysis software for immune sequencing data. A note on this clonotype: Its antigen remains unknown.

The authors incorporated unique molecular identifiers into the TCR beta cDNA libraries. A single record per CDR3 protein comes from TCRdb applying MiXCR to the PCR reads. The sample consists of under 900,000 distinct CDR3 sequences, approximately 50% of them appearing once. Overall study findings and caveats: In patients, TRBV5-6, TRBV5-1 and TRBV20-1 belonged to five TRBV segments found more frequently than in controls. Samples from one preparation batch, clustered by F measure, grouped strongly together.

Germline V gene sequence: CDR1 DFQATT, CDR2 SNEGSKA (reference sequence). This CDR3 comprises 21 residues. Losses at the gene ends were 3 bases for V and 0 bases for J; bases not matched to a gene: 21. Sequenced input: blood. The chain links TRBV20-1 to TRBJ2-1; 9 bases are a match to TRBD2. This sequence was found in a girl between 10 and 17 years old with multiple sclerosis. The CDR3 bases are TGCAGTGCTAGTCCGGGACTAGCAGATGCGGACCCTGTGAGCTCCTACAATGAGCAGTTCTTC. Translating gives CSASPGLADADPVSSYNEQFF.